This TCR beta chain was profiled in a study of OX40 agonist ivuxolimab in advanced cancers. Study details: While on treatment, patients had intravenous ivuxolimab at 0.01 to 10 mg/kg every 2 weeks. Patients treated during dose escalation were battling hepatocellular carcinoma, melanoma, renal cell or head and neck cancer.

Patients who had autoimmune disease history or got systemic immunosuppression were left out. Germline-derived CDR1 and CDR2 are SGHRS and YFSETQ. V lost 7 bases, J lost 2 bases, and 9 bases stayed unmatched. The CDR3 loop spans 15 amino acids. Clones were read by immunoSEQ multiplex PCR, and TCRdb kept only the in-frame ones, dropping some. Of tens of thousands of clones in the sample, approximately 89% were seen once. The sequence was obtained from an adult with an advanced solid tumor such as melanoma, head and neck, liver or kidney cancer. The sample here was CD4+ or CD8+ T cells sorted from blood, taken in a trial of the OX40 agonist ivuxolimab. This sequence joins TRBV5-1 and TRBJ2-3, with 8 bases fitting TRBD2. DNA of the CDR3: TGCGCCAGCGGGCTAGCGGGTAGTACCACAGATACGCAGTATTTT. Translated, it gives CASGLAGSTTDTQYF.